Listed below are T cell receptor beta chains from one sample, sequenced in a study of blood T cell repertoires in COVID-19. The assay was immunoSEQ multiplex PCR, and TCRdb's table has in-frame clones only and misses some. Of approximately 230,000 clones in the sample, approximately 90% were seen once. Sequenced input: peripheral blood. All receptors come from a man younger than 45 who had recovered from COVID-19. Each CDR3 is given with its conserved first and last residue. A D gene is named only where the DNA matches it firmly. Clone size, where shown, is once, few, many, or a class for clones that have expanded.

V,J,D,size,DNA,CDR3
TRBV15,TRBJ2-3,TRBD2,NA,TGTGCCACCAGCAGTTGGCTAGCGGGGGGGCCCGGCACAGATACGCAGTATTTT,CATSSWLAGGPGTDTQYF
TRBV6-1,TRBJ1-6,NA,NA,TGTGCCAGCAGTGACCAGGGTCGATGGAGTCACCACTTT,CASSDQGRWSHHF
TRBV7-6,TRBJ1-1,NA,NA,TGTGCCAGCAGCTTAGGGGGGGTAACTGAAGCTTTCTTT,CASSLGGVTEAFF
TRBV19,TRBJ1-1,NA,NA,TGTGCCAGTAGTATATTCCGAGGCTCGCTCAGCATGAACACTGAAGCTTTCTTT,CASSIFRGSLSMNTEAFF
TRBV27,TRBJ1-2,NA,NA,TGTGCCAGCAGAAAACCTGTGGGGGGGCCCTCCGGCTATGGCTACACCTTC,CASRKPVGGPSGYGYTF
TRBV3-1/TRBV3-2,TRBJ2-3,NA,NA,TGTGCCAGCAGCCAAGATAGGGGAGATACGCAGTATTTT,CASSQDRGDTQYF
TRBV5-4,TRBJ1-4,NA,few,TGTGCCAGCAGCCCCGGGGTCGATGAAAAACTGTTTTTT,CASSPGVDEKLFF
TRBV4-1,TRBJ1-1,NA,NA,TGCGCCAGCAGCCTGACTCCTGCGATGGACACTGAAGCTTTCTTT,CASSLTPAMDTEAFF
TRBV5-1,TRBJ1-1,NA,NA,TGCGCCAGCAGCGGGCACCCGGACAGTTACGAAGCTTTCTTT,CASSGHPDSYEAFF
TRBV27,TRBJ2-4,TRBD1,NA,TGTGCCAGCAGTTCCGGGACAGGGTTAGCCAAAAACATTCAGTACTTC,CASSSGTGLAKNIQYF
TRBV6-6,TRBJ1-2,TRBD1,NA,TGTGCCAGCAGATTCCTACAGGGGGCAGATGGCTACACCTTC,CASRFLQGADGYTF
TRBV6-5,TRBJ2-7,TRBD2,NA,TGTGCCAGCAGTCCTCCTAGCGGGGGTTCCTACGAGCAGTACTTC,CASSPPSGGSYEQYF
TRBV6-6,TRBJ2-2,TRBD2,NA,TGTGCCAGCAGTCAGACTAGCGGGGGGCCGAACACCGGGGAGCTGTTTTTT,CASSQTSGGPNTGELFF
TRBV12-3/TRBV12-4,TRBJ1-2,NA,few,TGTGCCAGCAGTTTGGACAGCCACTATGGCTACACCTTC,CASSLDSHYGYTF
TRBV13,TRBJ2-7,TRBD2,NA,TGTGCCAGCAGCTCACGGGACGGAACGGAAGCGGGGGTTTGGTACGAGCAGTACTTC,CASSSRDGTEAGVWYEQYF
TRBV4-3,TRBJ2-5,NA,NA,TGCGCCAGCAGCCGAACTTTATCGCGAGGGATTCTCCAAGAGACCCAGTACTTC,CASSRTLSRGILQETQYF
TRBV28,TRBJ1-3,NA,NA,TGTGCCACCAAAGCCCCGGGCTCTGGAAACACCATATATTTT,CATKAPGSGNTIYF
TRBV10-3,TRBJ1-1,TRBD1,NA,TGTGCCATCAGTACAGGGGGGGAAGTGAACACTGAAGCTTTCTTT,CAISTGGEVNTEAFF
TRBV7-2,TRBJ2-2,NA,NA,TGTGCCAGCAGCTTAGAGGCGGGGAACGTGCTACTCAGCGGGGAGCTGTTTTTT,CASSLEAGNVLLSGELFF
TRBV5-1,TRBJ1-1,NA,NA,TGCGCCAGCAGGCAAGACATAGACACTGAAGCTTTCTTT,CASRQDIDTEAFF